This T cell receptor beta chain was retrieved from a study of blood T cells in healthy people across ages. The sample holds one count of this clonotype. It was with a sample-barcoded 5' primer and a J-beta primer mix that a second PCR of about 6 to 12 cycles was run. TCRdb passed the 5' RACE reads through MiXCR, listing each CDR3 protein once. Here the sample spans some 860,000 distinct CDR3 sequences, around 50% being singletons. Healthy Russian Caucasian donors spanned ages about 6 to 90 years. Each sample provided at least 5.5 micrograms of extracted total RNA. There are 15 residues in the CDR3. Germline V CDR1 and CDR2: SNHLY, FYNNEI. Trimming removed 3 bases from V and 0 bases from J, with 10 bases in between.

The origin of this receptor is a man between 35 and 55 years old in good health. J is TRBJ2-3 and V is TRBV2; D gene ambiguous. Sequences were obtained from blood. CDR3 sequence reads: CASSEDPTSTDTQYF. CDR3 DNA sequence: TGTGCCAGCAGTGAGGACCCAACTAGCACAGATACGCAGTATTTT.